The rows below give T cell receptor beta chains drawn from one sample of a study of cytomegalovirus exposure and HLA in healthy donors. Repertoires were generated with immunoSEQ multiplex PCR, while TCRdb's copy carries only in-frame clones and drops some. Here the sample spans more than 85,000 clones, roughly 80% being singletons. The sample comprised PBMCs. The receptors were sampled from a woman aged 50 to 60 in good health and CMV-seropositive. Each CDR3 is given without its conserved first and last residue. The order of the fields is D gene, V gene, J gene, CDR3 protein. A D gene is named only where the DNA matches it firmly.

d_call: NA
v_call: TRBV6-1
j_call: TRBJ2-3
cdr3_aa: ASRATDTQY

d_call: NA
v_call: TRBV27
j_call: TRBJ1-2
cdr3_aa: ASSSWGPNYGYT

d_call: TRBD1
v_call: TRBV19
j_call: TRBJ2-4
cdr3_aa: ASSPRDRGLLDIQY

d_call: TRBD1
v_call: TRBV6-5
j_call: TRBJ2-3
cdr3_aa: ASSITGGGADTQY

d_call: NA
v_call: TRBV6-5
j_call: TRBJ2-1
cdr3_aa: ASSYSATNEQF

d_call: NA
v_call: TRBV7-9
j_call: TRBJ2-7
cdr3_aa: SSSSETGFAYEQY

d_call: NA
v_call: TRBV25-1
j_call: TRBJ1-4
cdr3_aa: ASSEWSEKLF

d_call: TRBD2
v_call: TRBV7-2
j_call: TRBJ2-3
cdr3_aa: ASSLQRGAQDTQY

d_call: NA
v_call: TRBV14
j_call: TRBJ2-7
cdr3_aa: ASSAHGRWDEQY

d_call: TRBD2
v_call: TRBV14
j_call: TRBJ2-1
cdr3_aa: ASSTSSGTYNEQF

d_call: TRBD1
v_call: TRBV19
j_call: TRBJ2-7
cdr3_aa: ASRADRASYEQY

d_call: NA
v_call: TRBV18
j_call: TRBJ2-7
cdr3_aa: ASSTTEGLISYEQY

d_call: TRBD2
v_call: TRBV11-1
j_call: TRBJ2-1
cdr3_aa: ASSLAGERGTYNEQF

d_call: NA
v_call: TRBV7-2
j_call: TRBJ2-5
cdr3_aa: ASSLAGSGETQY

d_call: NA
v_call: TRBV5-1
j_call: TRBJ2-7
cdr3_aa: ASSFSGAGVSEQY

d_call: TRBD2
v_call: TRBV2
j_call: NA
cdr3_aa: ASTFQLAGGNNEQF

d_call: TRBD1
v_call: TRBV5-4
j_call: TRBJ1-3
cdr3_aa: ASSLDRQGSNTIY

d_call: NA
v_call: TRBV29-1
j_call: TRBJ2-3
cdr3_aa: SGRDPGGTDTQY

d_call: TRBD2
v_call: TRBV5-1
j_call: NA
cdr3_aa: ASRAGDLYEQY

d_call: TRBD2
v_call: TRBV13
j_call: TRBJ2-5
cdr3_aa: ASSYPTSGQETQY

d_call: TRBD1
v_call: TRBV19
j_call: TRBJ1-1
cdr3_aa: ASSWGTGAEAF

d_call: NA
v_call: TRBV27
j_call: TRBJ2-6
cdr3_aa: ASSLRAVLTSGANVLT

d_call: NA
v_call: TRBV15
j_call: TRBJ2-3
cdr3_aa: ATSRDQTSTDTQY

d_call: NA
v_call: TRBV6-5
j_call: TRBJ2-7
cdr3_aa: ASSYSSLAGEQY

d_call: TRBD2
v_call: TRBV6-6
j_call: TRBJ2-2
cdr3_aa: ASSSAGAGELF

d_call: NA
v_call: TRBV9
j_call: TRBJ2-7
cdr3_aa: ASSVDRGTSYEQY

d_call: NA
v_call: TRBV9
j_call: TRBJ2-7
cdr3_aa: ASSVTGKPYEQY

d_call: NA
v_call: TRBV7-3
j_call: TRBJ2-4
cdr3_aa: ASSPGGKNIQY

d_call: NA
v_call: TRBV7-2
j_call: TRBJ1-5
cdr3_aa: ASSPVGRASNQPQH

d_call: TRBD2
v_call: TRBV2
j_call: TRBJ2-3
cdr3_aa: ASGGGSTDTQY

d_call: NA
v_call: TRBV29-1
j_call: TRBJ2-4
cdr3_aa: SVEVAGVNIQY

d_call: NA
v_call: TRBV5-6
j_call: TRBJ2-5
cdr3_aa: ASSPQGSQETQY

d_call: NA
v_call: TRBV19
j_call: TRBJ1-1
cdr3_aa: ASSIAGAGGTEAF

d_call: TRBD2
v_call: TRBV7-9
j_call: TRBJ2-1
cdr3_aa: ASSPLGLAGFNEQF

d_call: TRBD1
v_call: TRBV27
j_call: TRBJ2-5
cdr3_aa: ASSLAGGETQY

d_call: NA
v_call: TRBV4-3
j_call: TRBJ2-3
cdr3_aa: ASSQDWVTGHSPSTDTQY

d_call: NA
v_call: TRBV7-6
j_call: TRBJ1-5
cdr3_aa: ASSLRDNGHQPQH

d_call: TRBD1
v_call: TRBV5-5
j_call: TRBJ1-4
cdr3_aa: ASSPSLPGQGGEKLF

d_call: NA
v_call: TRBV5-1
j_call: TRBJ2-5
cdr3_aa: ASRPAEQSPGGTQY

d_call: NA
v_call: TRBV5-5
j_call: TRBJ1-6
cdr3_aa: ASSLATGSSYNSPLH

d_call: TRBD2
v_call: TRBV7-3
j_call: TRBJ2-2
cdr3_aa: ASSSSGENTGELF

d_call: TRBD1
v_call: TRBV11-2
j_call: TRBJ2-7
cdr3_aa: ASSRGPEQY

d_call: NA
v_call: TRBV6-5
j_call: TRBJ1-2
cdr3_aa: ASKGVGAANYGYT

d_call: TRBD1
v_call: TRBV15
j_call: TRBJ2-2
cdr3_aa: ATSRDGEGADGELF

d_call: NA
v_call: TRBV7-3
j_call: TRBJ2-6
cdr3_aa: ASSFPGKPGANVLT

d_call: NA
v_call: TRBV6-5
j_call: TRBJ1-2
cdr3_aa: ASRVGVGGYT

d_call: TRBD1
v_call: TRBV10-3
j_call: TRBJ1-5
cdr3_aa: AISESQDRVYQPQH

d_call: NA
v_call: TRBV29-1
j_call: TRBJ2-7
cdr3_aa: SVESWSTGSYEQY

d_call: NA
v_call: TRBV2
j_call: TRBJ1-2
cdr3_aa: ASSTLGGVGYT

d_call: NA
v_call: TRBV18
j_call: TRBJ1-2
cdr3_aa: ASSLRRDTGNYGYT

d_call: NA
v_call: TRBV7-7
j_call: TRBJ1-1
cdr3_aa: ASSRQQNTEAF

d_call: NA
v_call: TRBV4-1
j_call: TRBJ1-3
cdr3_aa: ASSQARGGSSGNTIY

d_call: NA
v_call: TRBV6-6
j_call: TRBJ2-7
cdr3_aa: ASRDLALGEQY

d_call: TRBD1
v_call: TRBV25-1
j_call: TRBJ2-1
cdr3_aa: ASTSVGQGHNEQF

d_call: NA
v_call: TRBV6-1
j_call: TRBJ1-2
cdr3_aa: ASSEMGGSGYGYT

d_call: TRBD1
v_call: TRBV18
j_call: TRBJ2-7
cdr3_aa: ASSRGRPTYEQY